One sample yielded the 6 T cell receptor beta chains listed below, sequenced in a study of shared clonotypes between healthy human individuals. Assay: immunoSEQ multiplex PCR; the TCRdb copy retains only in-frame clones and omits some. The sample lists around 2,000,000 clones, around 93% occurring once. Naive CD8 cells were CD45RO-negative, positively selected for CCR7, excluding terminally differentiated effector memory CD45RA+ cells. Sequencing was done on a sample of naive CD8+ T cells from PBMCs. These receptors originate from a man between 18 and 35 years old in good health. Some clones in this sample may be carry-over from other donors' samples.

A remark on this clone: Different DNA sequences within this sample yield the same CDR3. CDR3 bases: TGTGCCAGCAGCTTAGTCGTATGGGAGACCCAGTACTTC. It is translated as CASSLVVWETQYF. V gene TRBV11-3 combines with J gene TRBJ2-5; D gene ambiguous. The CDR3 covers 13 residues. The V gene's germline CDR1 is SGHNT and CDR2 YENEEA. Trimming pared 1 base from V and 5 bases from J, leaving 8 bases between.

The CDR3 DNA reads as TGTGCCAGCAGCTCACGGAACTCTGGGGCCAACGTCCTGACTTTC. Translated: CASSSRNSGANVLTF. The rearrangement uses TRBV7-6 and TRBJ2-6; D gene uncertain. There are 15 residues in the CDR3. CDR1 and CDR2 from the germline V gene are SGHVS and FNYEAQ. The ends were cut back, 4 bases at V and 0 bases at J, with 7 bases in the middle.

Points on this clone: The junction shows a germline mismatch at one end, possibly a read error. The J gene is TRBJ1-3, the V gene TRBV6-1, with D possibly being TRBD1 (5 bases). Looked up from germline, CDR1 is MNHNS and CDR2 is SASEGT. This CDR3 has 14 amino acids. This CDR3 is CASSVLRAGDTIYF. The CDR3 nucleotides read TGTGCCAGCAGTGTACTCAGGGCTGGAGACACCATATATTTT.

V gene TRBV19 combines with J gene TRBJ2-7; TRBD1 might be the D (5 bases). The length of the CDR3 is 13 residues. Germline CDR1 is LNHDA and CDR2 is SQIVND (reference sequence). Trimming cost V 5 bases and J 3 bases, with 11 bases left between them. DNA of the CDR3: TGTGCCAGTAGTGTGGGGCCTGGCTACGAGCAGTACTTC. Encoded protein: CASSVGPGYEQYF.

The gene calls are TRBV28 and TRBJ2-7, with 7 bases fitting TRBD1. The ends lost 4 bases at V and 4 bases at J; junction bases unmatched: 7. Germline V lookup: CDR1 MDHEN, CDR2 SYDVKM. The CDR3 has 14 amino acids. This CDR3 reads CASSYGQVLYEQYF. In DNA form, the CDR3 reads TGTGCCAGCAGTTACGGACAGGTGTTGTACGAGCAGTACTTC.

The V call is TRBV6-6, the J call TRBJ2-1; 7 positions agree with TRBD2. The CDR3 covers 12 residues. V trimming: 7 bases; J trimming: 10 bases; junction bases outside the gene matches: 7. The V gene's germline CDR1 is MNHNY and CDR2 SVGAGI (reference sequence). CDR3: CASISLGGEQFF. The CDR3 DNA sequence: TGTGCCAGCATCTCACTGGGGGGGGAGCAGTTCTTC.